This TCR beta chain was sequenced for a study of cytomegalovirus exposure and HLA in healthy donors. The table lists this clone with a few counts. Trimming stripped 4 bases from V and 0 bases from J, with 19 bases between. Germline lookup yields CDR1 SGHRS and CDR2 YFSETQ. There are 17 residues in the CDR3. Both 60 Vbeta primers and 13 Jbeta primers went into the PCR. The data were produced by immunoSEQ multiplex PCR, yet TCRdb's version contains in-frame clones alone and is incomplete. In the table there are 150,000 to 200,000 clones, more than 65% of which are singletons. The clonotype was recovered from a man aged 45 to 65 in good health and CMV-seropositive. Sequenced material: PBMCs. The rearrangement links TRBV5-1 to TRBJ1-1, with TRBD1 as a possible D gene (5 bases). The CDR3 nucleotides read TGCGCCAGCAGCACCGGGGGTGGAGTGGGGATGAACACTGAAGCTTTCTTT. It encodes CASSTGGGVGMNTEAFF. Supplemented by reference TRBV5-1 and TRBJ1-1, the full variable domain reads KAGVTQTPRYLIKTRGQQVTLSCSPISGHRSVSWYQQTPGQGLQFLFEYFSETQRNKGNFPGRFSGRQFSNSRSEMNVSTLELGDSALYLCASSTGGGVGMNTEAFFGQGTRLTVV.